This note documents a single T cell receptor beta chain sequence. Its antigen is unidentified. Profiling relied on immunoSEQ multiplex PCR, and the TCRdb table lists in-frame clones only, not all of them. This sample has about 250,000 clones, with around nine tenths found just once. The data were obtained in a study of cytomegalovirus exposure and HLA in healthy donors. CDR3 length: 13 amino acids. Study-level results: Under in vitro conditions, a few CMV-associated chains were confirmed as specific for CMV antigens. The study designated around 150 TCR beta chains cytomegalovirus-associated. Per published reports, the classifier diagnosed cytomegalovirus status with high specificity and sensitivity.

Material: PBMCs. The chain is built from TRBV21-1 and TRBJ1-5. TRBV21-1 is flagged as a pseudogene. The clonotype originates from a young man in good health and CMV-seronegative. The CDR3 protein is CASSIGNGQPQHF. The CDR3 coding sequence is TGTGCCAGCAGCATAGGCAACGGGCAGCCCCAGCATTTT.